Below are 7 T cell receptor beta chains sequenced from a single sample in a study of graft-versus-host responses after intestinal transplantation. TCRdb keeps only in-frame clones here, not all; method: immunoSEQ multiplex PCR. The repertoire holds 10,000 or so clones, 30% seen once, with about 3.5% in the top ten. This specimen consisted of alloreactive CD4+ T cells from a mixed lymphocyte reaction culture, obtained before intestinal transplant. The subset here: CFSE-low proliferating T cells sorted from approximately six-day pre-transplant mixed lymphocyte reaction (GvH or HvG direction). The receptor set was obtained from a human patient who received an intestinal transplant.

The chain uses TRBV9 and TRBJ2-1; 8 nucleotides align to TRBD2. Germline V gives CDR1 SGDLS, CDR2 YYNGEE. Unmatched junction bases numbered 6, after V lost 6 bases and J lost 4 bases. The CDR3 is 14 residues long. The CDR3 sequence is CASIPTSAYNEQFF. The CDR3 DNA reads TGTGCCAGCATCCCGACTAGCGCTTACAATGAGCAGTTCTTC. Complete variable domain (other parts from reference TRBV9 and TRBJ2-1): DSGVTQTPKHLITATGQRVTLRCSPRSGDLSVYWYQQSLDQGLQFLIQYYNGEERAKGNILERFSAQQFPDLHSELNLSSLELGDSALYFCASIPTSAYNEQFFGPGTRLTVL.

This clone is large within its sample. The CDR3 coding sequence is TGTGCCAGCAGCTTACCGATGAGGGGGGCCTACGAGCAGTACTTC. Protein product: CASSLPMRGAYEQYF. V usage is TRBV7-2 and J usage is TRBJ2-7; D is perhaps TRBD1 or TRBD2 (6 bases each). This CDR3 region has 15 residues. Per the germline V gene, CDR1 is SGHTA and CDR2 is FQGNSA. Trimming removed 2 bases at V and 2 bases at J, with 13 bases between. Using reference TRBV7-2 and TRBJ2-7 for the parts outside the CDR3, the full variable domain is GAGVSQSPSNKVTEKGKDVELRCDPISGHTALYWYRQSLGQGLEFLIYFQGNSAPDKSGLPSDRFSAERTGGSVSTLTIQRTQQEDSAVYLCASSLPMRGAYEQYFGPGTRLTVT.

The CDR3 coding sequence is TGTGCCAGCAGCCCTCTAGCGGGAGAACACACAGGGACCCAGTACTTC. Protein: CASSPLAGEHTGTQYF. This chain joins TRBV11-2 and TRBJ2-5; 10 positions agree with TRBD2. V dropped 5 bases and J dropped 7; count of bases not matched to a gene: 13. The CDR3 is made up of 16 amino acids. Looked up from germline, CDR1 is SGHAT and CDR2 is FQNNGV.

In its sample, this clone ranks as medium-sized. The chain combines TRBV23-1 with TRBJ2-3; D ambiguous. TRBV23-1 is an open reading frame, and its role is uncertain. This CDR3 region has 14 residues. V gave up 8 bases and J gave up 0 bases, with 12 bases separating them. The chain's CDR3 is CASGLTSSTDTQYF. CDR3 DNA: TGCGCCAGCGGCCTGACATCTAGCACAGATACGCAGTATTTT.

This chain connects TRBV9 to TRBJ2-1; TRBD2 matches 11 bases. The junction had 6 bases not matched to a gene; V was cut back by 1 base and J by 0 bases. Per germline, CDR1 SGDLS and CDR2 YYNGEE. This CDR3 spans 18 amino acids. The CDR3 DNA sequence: TGTGCCAGCAGCGTACTAGCGGGAGGCCCCCACTCCTACAATGAGCAGTTCTTC. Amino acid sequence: CASSVLAGGPHSYNEQFF.

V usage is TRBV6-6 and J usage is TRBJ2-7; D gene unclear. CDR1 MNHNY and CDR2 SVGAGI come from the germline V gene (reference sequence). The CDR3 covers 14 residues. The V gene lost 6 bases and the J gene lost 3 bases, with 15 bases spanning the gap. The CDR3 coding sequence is TGTGCCAGCAGCCTCGCGTCGGGCAGCTACGAGCAGTACTTC. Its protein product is CASSLASGSYEQYF.

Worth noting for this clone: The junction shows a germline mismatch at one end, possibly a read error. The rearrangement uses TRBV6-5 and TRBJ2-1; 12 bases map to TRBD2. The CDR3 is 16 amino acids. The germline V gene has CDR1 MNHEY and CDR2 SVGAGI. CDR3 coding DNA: TGTGCCAGCAGTTACGGACTAGCGGGATCCTTCAATGAGCAGTTCTTC. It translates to CASSYGLAGSFNEQFF.